The clone carrying this T cell receptor beta chain was seen a few times. What it binds is not known. This entry belongs to a study of CD8 T cells in ankylosing spondylitis. General study results and limits: Previous work reported some of these motif variants in the synovial fluid and blood of reactive arthritis. Among TCR beta sequences, a motif of eight highly homologous variants appeared characteristic of ankylosing spondylitis blood.

There are 15 residues in the CDR3. The germline CDR1 and CDR2 sequences are MNHEY and SVGEGT. Trimming cost V 6 bases and J 5 bases, with 17 bases left between them. Quantitative barcoded 5'-RACE was used to prepare TCR beta libraries. From the 5' RACE reads, TCRdb called clonotypes with MiXCR, one entry per CDR3 protein. Of a few hundred thousand distinct CDR3 sequences in the sample, roughly 10% are singletons; the top ten hold roughly 6.8%. The receptor was derived from a male donor with ankylosing spondylitis or in good health (not recorded which). The V and J genes are TRBV6-2 or TRBV6-3 and TRBJ2-1, with D possibly being TRBD1 (6 bases). The specimen sequenced was blood, either unsorted or a sorted T cell fraction (not recorded which). The CDR3 here is CASRRTGIVDNEQFF. The DNA of the CDR3 is TGTGCCAGCAGACGCACAGGGATCGTCGACAATGAGCAGTTCTTC.